This TCR beta chain was recorded in a study of cytomegalovirus exposure and HLA in healthy donors. About this clone: The antigen is unknown.

Study-level results: For presence/absence analyses, sequencing depth was assumed to be roughly uniform across donors.

The CDR3 spans 16 residues. From germline, CDR1 is MNHNY and CDR2 SVGAGI (reference sequence). V was trimmed by 4 bases and J by 3 bases, leaving 19 bases between them. It was with 60 Vbeta and 13 Jbeta primers that the PCR ran. Assay used: immunoSEQ multiplex PCR; TCRdb lists only in-frame clones, some missing. The repertoire table contains 55,000 to 65,000 clones. The source material was PBMCs. The receptor comes from a woman younger than 35 in good health and CMV-seronegative. The chain uses TRBV6-6 and TRBJ2-7; no clear D gene. CDR3 region: CASSLTPGRVDYEQYF. For the CDR3, the DNA is TGTGCCAGCAGTTTGACGCCGGGTCGGGTGGACTACGAGCAGTACTTC.